This TCR beta chain was sequenced for a study of cytotoxic CD8 clonotypes in ibrutinib-treated CLL. The wider study: Among patients, around 25 responded partially and 2 completely; around 14 then stayed remitted and around twelve progressed after median around 66 months.

As to this clone: Its specificity is not known.

Study-wide results and caveats: Treatment left the uncommon public clonotypes either contracted or stable in frequency.

T cells were sequenced at a targeted depth of 1 in 200,000 to 1 in 1 million. Sequencing was performed with immunoSEQ multiplex PCR; in TCRdb, only in-frame clones are kept and a portion is missing. Among roughly 170,000 clones listed, 84% were seen once. Libraries of TCR beta were made from 2 to 2.5 micrograms of genomic DNA that came from cryopreserved PBMCs. The CDR3 has 15 amino acids. Germline V gives CDR1 SGHAT, CDR2 FQNNGV. With 5 bases removed from V and 7 bases from J, the gap between germline ends came to 18 bases. This receptor was obtained from a human donor with chronic lymphocytic leukemia. The rearrangement links TRBV11-2 to TRBJ2-1, with D perhaps given as TRBD1 or TRBD2 (5 bases each). This sample comprised PBMCs, obtained after 24 months of ibrutinib treatment. In nucleotides, the CDR3 is TGTGCCAGCAGCCGTCTAGCCGGGTGGGGGAATGAGCAGTTCTTC. Translated: CASSRLAGWGNEQFF.